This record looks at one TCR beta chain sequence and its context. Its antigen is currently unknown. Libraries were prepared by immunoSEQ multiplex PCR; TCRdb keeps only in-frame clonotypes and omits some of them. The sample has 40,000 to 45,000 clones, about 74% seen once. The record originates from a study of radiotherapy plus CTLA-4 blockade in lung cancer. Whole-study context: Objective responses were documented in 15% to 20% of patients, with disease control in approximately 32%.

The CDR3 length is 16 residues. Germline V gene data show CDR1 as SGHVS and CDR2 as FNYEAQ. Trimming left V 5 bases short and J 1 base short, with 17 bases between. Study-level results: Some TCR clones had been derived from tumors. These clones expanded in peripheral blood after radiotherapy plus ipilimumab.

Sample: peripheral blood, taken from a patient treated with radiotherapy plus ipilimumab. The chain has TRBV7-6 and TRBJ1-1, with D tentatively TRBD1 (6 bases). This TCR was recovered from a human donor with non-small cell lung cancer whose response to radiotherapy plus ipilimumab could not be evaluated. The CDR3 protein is CASSEMGAGTNTEAFF. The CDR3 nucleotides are TGTGCCAGCAGCGAAATGGGGGCAGGAACGAACACTGAAGCTTTCTTT.